This T cell receptor beta chain was sequenced in a study of cytotoxic CD8 clonotypes in ibrutinib-treated CLL listed by TCRdb under 2021. Study-wide context: The cohort included roughly 15 treatment-naive and about a dozen relapsed/refractory patients; some 18 were IGHV unmutated. Cryopreserved peripheral blood mononuclear cells were collected before treatment, at response, and at either disease progression or sustained remission. Responses were partial in some 24 patients and complete in 2; after median around 65 months follow-up, roughly 14 stayed in remission and about twelve progressed. Samples at response were collected after a median of around twelve months of treatment, with a range of about 6 to 36 months. Every remission and progressive disease sample was obtained while ibrutinib was still being received by the patients. Of the 90 or so participants in the trial, about 25 had longitudinal samples available. On average, each sample yielded 270,000 or so productive templates and tens of thousands of productive rearrangements. The study at large found these results: Public clonotypes were found to be uncommon and were observed to contract or remain stable during treatment; the increase in clonality was shown to reflect expansion of private clonotypes at ibrutinib response. At baseline, clonality was higher than in age-matched healthy donors and showed a strong correlation with circulating CD8+ T-cell counts. Sampling times were not matched between sustained-remission and progressing patients, and lymph node repertoires were not studied. Clonality increased at ibrutinib response, stayed stable in sustained remission, and fell back toward baseline at progression.

Inclusive of the bounding cysteine and phenylalanine, the CDR3 is 14 residues long. Only the CDR3 part of the read is kept: 42 bases, read in frame from the first base. CDR1 and CDR2, looked up from the germline V gene, are SGHRS and YFSETQ. V is clipped by 1 base and J by 4 bases, and the sequence between their germline boundaries is 11 bases long. This clone was picked up a small number of times. Its antigen is still unknown. Base qualities are not recorded, but no much larger clone differs from it by a single base. In the paper's terms, the time point label means: progressive disease on ibrutinib. Around 2 micrograms of genomic DNA were extracted from cryopreserved PBMCs for TCR beta library preparation. High-throughput TCR beta sequencing was performed on longitudinal blood samples from CLL patients receiving ibrutinib monotherapy. The patients took part in an open-label, single-center phase 2 trial of ibrutinib monotherapy.

A MiSeq instrument was used for deep resolution sequencing, which targeted depths ranging from 1 in 1 million up to 1 in 200,000 T cells, with coverage averaging 10x for each clonotype. The immunoSEQ hsTCRB Kit was used to generate the TCR beta libraries. In the source study's methods: Data were analyzed with ImmunoSEQ Data Assistant and ImmunoSEQ Analyzer, with V, D and J genes assigned per IMGT definitions. Clonality, which ranges from 0 to 1, was calculated as one minus the normalized Shannon entropy of productive rearrangement frequencies. Public clonotype analysis was restricted to overrepresented clonotypes comprising at least 0.05% of each patient's repertoire. Around 14 repertoires from age-matched healthy donors, obtained from immuneACCESS, served as clonality controls. The table was pulled from immuneACCESS by TCRdb, which kept in-frame rearrangements only. Such tables lose some clones; where checked, under half of the loss comes from unresolved V genes, and the rest has no known cause. From that table come the V and J calls and clone size; the DNA was used to work out D and trimming. The sample profile shows 250,000 to 350,000 clones; 60% to 80% of them were found once. About 5.3% of the sample lies in the top ten.

Sequenced here: PBMCs, sampled at disease progression, from a patient treated with ibrutinib. The V and J genes are TRBV5-1 and TRBJ1-1; the D gene cannot be resolved reliably. The receptor comes from a human donor with chronic lymphocytic leukemia. The sequenced DNA is TGCGCCAGCAGCTTGACTTATCTGGGCACTGAAGCTTTCTTT. Translated, this gives CASSLTYLGTEAFF.